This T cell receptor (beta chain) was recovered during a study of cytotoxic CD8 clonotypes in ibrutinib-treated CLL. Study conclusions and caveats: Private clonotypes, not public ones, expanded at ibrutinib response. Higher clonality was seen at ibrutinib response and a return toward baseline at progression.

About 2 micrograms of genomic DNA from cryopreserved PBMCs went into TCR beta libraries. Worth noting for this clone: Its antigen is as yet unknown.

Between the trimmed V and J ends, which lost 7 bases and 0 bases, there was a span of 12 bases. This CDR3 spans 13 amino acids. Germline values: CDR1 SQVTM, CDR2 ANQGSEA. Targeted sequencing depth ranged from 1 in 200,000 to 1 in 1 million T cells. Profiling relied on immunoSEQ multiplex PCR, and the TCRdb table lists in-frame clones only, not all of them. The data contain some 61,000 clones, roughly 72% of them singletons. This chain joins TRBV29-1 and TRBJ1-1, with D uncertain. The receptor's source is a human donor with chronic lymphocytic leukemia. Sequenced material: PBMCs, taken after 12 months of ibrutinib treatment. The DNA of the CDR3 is TGCAGCGCCGGCGTCGGGCTGAACACTGAAGCTTTCTTT. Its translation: CSAGVGLNTEAFF.